This T cell receptor (beta chain) was found in a study of radiotherapy plus CTLA-4 blockade in lung cancer. Across the study: Objective responses arose in roughly 18% of patients, and around 32% experienced disease control.

Focal radiation plus CTLA-4 blockade with ipilimumab was administered to patients who had chemo-refractory metastatic non-small-cell lung cancer. Turning to this clone: Its antigen is not identified.

Study outcomes and limitations: Blood TCR clones of tumor origin expanded after radiotherapy plus ipilimumab. How blood T cell clones changed early, along with interferon-beta, reportedly forecast response best.

This CDR3 region has 15 residues. The germline V gene encodes CDR1 SEHNR and CDR2 FQNEAQ (reference sequence). Trimming took 7 bases from V and 4 from J; bases not matched to a gene: 8. Profiled with immunoSEQ multiplex PCR; TCRdb holds only in-frame clones, not every one. The sample has fewer than 95,000 clones; roughly 80% are singletons. This chain connects TRBV7-9 to TRBJ2-3, with 10 bases identical to TRBD2. The sequencing here drew on peripheral blood, taken from a patient treated with radiotherapy plus ipilimumab. The receptor comes from a human donor with non-small cell lung cancer who had stable disease on radiotherapy plus ipilimumab. CDR3 region: CASTPSSGRADTQYF. DNA of the CDR3: TGTGCCAGCACCCCAAGCAGCGGGAGGGCAGATACGCAGTATTTT. Drawing the rest from reference TRBV7-9 and TRBJ2-3, the complete variable domain is DTGVSQNPRHKITKRGQNVTFRCDPISEHNRLYWYRQTLGQGPEFLTYFQNEAQLEKSRLLSDRFSAERPKGSFSTLEIQRTEQGDSAMYLCASTPSSGRADTQYFGPGTRLTVL.